This is a list of T cell receptor beta chains from one sample in a study of PD-1 blockade in mismatch repair-deficient tumors. The method was immunoSEQ multiplex PCR; TCRdb's version includes in-frame clones alone and lacks a portion of them. The sample includes fewer than 100,000 clones, roughly 80% seen only once; the top ten take under 3%. The sequencing here drew on peripheral blood, taken 12 weeks after starting pembrolizumab. These TCRs come from an adult with mismatch repair-deficient cancer. Both conserved end residues are part of each CDR3. The order of the fields is J gene, V gene, clone size, D gene, CDR3 protein, CDR3 DNA. D genes are given only for firm matches. Expanded clones get a size class; other rows say once, few or many, or leave the size out.

j_call: TRBJ1-1; v_call: TRBV2; clone_size: NA; d_call: NA; cdr3_aa: CASRKLIDTEAFF; cdr3_nt: TGTGCCAGCAGAAAGTTAATAGACACTGAAGCTTTCTTT
j_call: TRBJ1-2; v_call: TRBV27; clone_size: NA; d_call: NA; cdr3_aa: CASARQNYGYTF; cdr3_nt: TGTGCCAGCGCGAGACAGAACTATGGCTACACCTTC
j_call: TRBJ1-2; v_call: TRBV18; clone_size: NA; d_call: TRBD1; cdr3_aa: CASSERQGTDGYTF; cdr3_nt: TGTGCCAGCTCAGAGCGACAGGGAACGGATGGCTACACCTTC
j_call: TRBJ2-1; v_call: TRBV2; clone_size: NA; d_call: NA; cdr3_aa: CASSELDNYNEQFF; cdr3_nt: TGTGCCAGCAGTGAATTGGACAACTACAATGAGCAGTTCTTC
j_call: TRBJ1-2; v_call: TRBV4-1; clone_size: NA; d_call: NA; cdr3_aa: CASSQDERNYGYTF; cdr3_nt: TGCGCCAGCAGCCAAGATGAGAGGAACTATGGCTACACCTTC
j_call: TRBJ2-1; v_call: TRBV19; clone_size: NA; d_call: TRBD1; cdr3_aa: CASSATGTGGREQFF; cdr3_nt: TGTGCCAGTAGTGCCACCGGGACAGGGGGCCGCGAGCAGTTCTTC
j_call: TRBJ1-2; v_call: TRBV27; clone_size: NA; d_call: NA; cdr3_aa: CASSSGPGSVYGYTF; cdr3_nt: TGTGCCAGCAGTTCCGGACCGGGGAGTGTCTATGGCTACACCTTC
j_call: TRBJ2-1; v_call: TRBV7-9; clone_size: many; d_call: NA; cdr3_aa: CASSLVVGEQFF; cdr3_nt: TGTGCCAGCAGCTTAGTGGTTGGTGAGCAGTTCTTC
j_call: TRBJ1-3; v_call: TRBV11-2; clone_size: once; d_call: TRBD1; cdr3_aa: CASSLAPGGLGNTIYF; cdr3_nt: TGTGCCAGCAGCTTAGCCCCAGGGGGCCTAGGAAACACCATATATTTT
j_call: TRBJ2-5; v_call: TRBV7-9; clone_size: NA; d_call: TRBD1; cdr3_aa: CASSFLTGVFGYQETQYF; cdr3_nt: TGTGCCAGCAGCTTTTTGACAGGGGTTTTCGGGTACCAAGAGACCCAGTACTTC
j_call: TRBJ1-1; v_call: TRBV7-9; clone_size: NA; d_call: TRBD1; cdr3_aa: CASSSGQLNTEAFF; cdr3_nt: TGTGCCAGCAGCTCGGGACAGTTGAACACTGAAGCTTTCTTT
j_call: TRBJ2-1; v_call: TRBV7-3; clone_size: NA; d_call: NA; cdr3_aa: CASTSSMRAEQFF; cdr3_nt: TGTGCCAGCACCTCTTCTATGAGGGCTGAGCAGTTCTTC
j_call: TRBJ2-3; v_call: TRBV9; clone_size: few; d_call: TRBD1; cdr3_aa: CASSPDRHSTDTQYF; cdr3_nt: TGTGCCAGCAGCCCGGACAGGCACAGCACAGATACGCAGTATTTT
j_call: TRBJ1-4; v_call: TRBV7-9; clone_size: NA; d_call: NA; cdr3_aa: CASSLVWEEKLFF; cdr3_nt: TGTGCCAGCAGCTTAGTTTGGGAGGAAAAACTGTTTTTT
j_call: TRBJ1-3; v_call: TRBV9; clone_size: NA; d_call: TRBD1; cdr3_aa: CASSSSGGGLTGNTIYF; cdr3_nt: TGTGCCAGCAGCTCATCAGGGGGCGGGCTGACTGGAAACACCATATATTTT
j_call: TRBJ1-4; v_call: TRBV7-2; clone_size: NA; d_call: NA; cdr3_aa: CASSTRVSEKLFF; cdr3_nt: TGTGCCAGCAGCACCAGGGTTTCTGAAAAACTGTTTTTT
j_call: TRBJ1-2; v_call: TRBV28; clone_size: medium-sized; d_call: TRBD1; cdr3_aa: CASSFSRTGGGYGYTF; cdr3_nt: TGTGCCAGCAGTTTCTCCCGGACAGGGGGAGGCTATGGCTACACCTTC
j_call: TRBJ2-5; v_call: TRBV27; clone_size: few; d_call: NA; cdr3_aa: CASRKGGLRETQYF; cdr3_nt: TGTGCCAGCAGGAAAGGGGGGCTTCGGGAGACCCAGTACTTC